This T cell receptor beta chain was retrieved from a study of OX40 agonist ivuxolimab in advanced cancers. Study at large: Patients received intravenous ivuxolimab every 2 weeks at 0.01 to 10 mg/kg.

Some clones are missing from TCRdb's copy, which holds only in-frame ones; the method was immunoSEQ multiplex PCR. Counted here are around 92,000 clones, 85% to 95% occurring once; the ten biggest clones make up about 0.3%. Patients who had autoimmune disease history or got systemic immunosuppression were left out. The CDR3 has 18 amino acids. V gave up 0 bases and J gave up 0 bases; unmatched junction bases: 7. Per the germline V gene, CDR1 is SGHRS and CDR2 is YFSETQ. General study findings and limits: In general, CD8+ T cells held more expanded clones than CD4+ did, on average.

With regard to this clone: No antigen is known for it.

This specimen consisted of CD4+ or CD8+ T cells sorted from blood, obtained in a trial of the OX40 agonist ivuxolimab. This receptor was taken from an adult with an advanced solid tumor such as melanoma, head and neck, liver or kidney cancer. The chain employs TRBV5-1 and TRBJ1-4, with TRBD1 identical over 8 bases. DNA of the CDR3: TGCGCCAGCAGCTTGGAACCAGGGGGCTTGGCAACTAATGAAAAACTGTTTTTT. Translated: CASSLEPGGLATNEKLFF.